This section outlines one TCR beta chain sequence together with its context. This entry is derived from a study of OX40 agonist ivuxolimab in advanced cancers. The CDR3 totals 12 residues. V dropped 4 bases and J dropped 0 bases, with 4 bases sitting between them. Germline V gene data show CDR1 as SGDLS and CDR2 as YYNGEE. Generated by immunoSEQ multiplex PCR, the TCRdb table keeps only in-frame clones and is missing some. In the table there are approximately 60,000 clones, about 89% of which are singletons. The rearrangement uses TRBV9 and TRBJ2-5; D unclear. The specimen comprised CD4+ or CD8+ T cells sorted from blood, sampled in a trial of the OX40 agonist ivuxolimab. The TCR originated in an adult with an advanced solid tumor such as melanoma, head and neck, liver or kidney cancer. The CDR3 region is CASSTDQETQYF. DNA of the CDR3: TGTGCCAGCAGCACAGACCAAGAGACCCAGTACTTC.